The table lists the clone carrying this TCR beta chain with a few counts. Its antigen is undetermined. A much larger clone differs by one base, so this may be a read error. This CDR3 comprises 14 residues. V lost 4 bases to trimming and J lost 0 bases; unmatched junction nucleotides: 3. Per the germline V gene, CDR1 is SGHNT and CDR2 is YYREEE (reference sequence). Orbital computed tomography and thyroid ultrasound, together with serum TRAb and thyroxine and clinical symptoms, were used for diagnoses. These data are taken from a study of T cells in Graves' hyperthyroidism and ophthalmopathy. Points from the study as a whole: Most clonotypes expanded in thyroid above 0.001 were likewise present in blood.

Amplified regions were TCR beta CDR3 sequences from RNA transcripts. HTBI primers drove first-round RT-PCR of the TCR CDR3. TCRdb called the multiplex PCR reads again in MiXCR, with one record for every CDR3 protein. The sample lists 600,000 to 850,000 distinct CDR3 sequences, 15% to 20% occurring once. The specimen sequenced was blood. The source of this sequence is a woman aged 50 to 60 with Graves' hyperthyroidism that later progressed to Graves' ophthalmopathy. The V and J genes are TRBV5-4 and TRBJ1-1; TRBD1 agrees at 7 bases. The CDR3 sequence: CASSAGQVNTEAFF. CDR3 in DNA: TGTGCCAGCAGCGCCGGACAGGTGAACACTGAAGCTTTCTTT.